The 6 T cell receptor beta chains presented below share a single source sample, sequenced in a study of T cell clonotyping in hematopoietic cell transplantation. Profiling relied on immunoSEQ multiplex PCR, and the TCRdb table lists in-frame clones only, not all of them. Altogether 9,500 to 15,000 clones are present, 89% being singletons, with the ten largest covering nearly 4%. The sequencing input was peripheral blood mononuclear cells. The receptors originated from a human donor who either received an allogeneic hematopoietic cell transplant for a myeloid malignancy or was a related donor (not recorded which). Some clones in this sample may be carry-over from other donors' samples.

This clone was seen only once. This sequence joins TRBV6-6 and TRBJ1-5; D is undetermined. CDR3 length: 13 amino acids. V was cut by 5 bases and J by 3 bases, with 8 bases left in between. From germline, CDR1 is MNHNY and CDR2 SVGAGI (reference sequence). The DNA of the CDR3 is TGTGCCAGCAGTGGGCCCTACAATCAGCCCCAGCATTTT. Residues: CASSGPYNQPQHF.

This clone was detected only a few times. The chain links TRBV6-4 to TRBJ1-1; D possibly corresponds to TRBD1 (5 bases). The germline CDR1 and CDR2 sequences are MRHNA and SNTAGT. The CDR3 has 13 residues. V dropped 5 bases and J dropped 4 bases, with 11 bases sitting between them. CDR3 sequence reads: CASSSGWGTEAFF. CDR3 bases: TGTGCCAGCAGTTCAGGGTGGGGCACTGAAGCTTTCTTT.

In DNA, the CDR3 is TGTGCCAGCAGCTTGGCCCCAGGGGAGGGCTACACCTTC. Its protein is CASSLAPGEGYTF. The gene calls are TRBV5-4 and TRBJ1-2; tentative D call: TRBD1 (6 bases). The CDR3 loop spans 13 amino acids. The germline CDR1 and CDR2 sequences are SGHNT and YYREEE (reference sequence). V lost 0 bases and J lost 8, with 11 bases in between.

The CDR3 DNA reads as TGTGCCAGCAGTCAGGACAGGGGGACCTACAATGAGCAGTTCTTC. It translates to CASSQDRGTYNEQFF. V gene TRBV2 combines with J gene TRBJ2-1, with 10 positions matching TRBD1. Per the germline V gene, CDR1 is SNHLY and CDR2 is FYNNEI. Trimming at V came to 5 bases and at J to 2 bases, leaving 3 bases not matched to a gene. CDR3 length equals 15 residues.

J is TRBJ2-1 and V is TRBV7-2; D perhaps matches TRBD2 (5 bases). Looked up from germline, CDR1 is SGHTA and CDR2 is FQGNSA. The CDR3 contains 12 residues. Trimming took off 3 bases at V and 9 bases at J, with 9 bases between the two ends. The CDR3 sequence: CASSLGVGEQFF. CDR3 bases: TGTGCCAGCAGCTTGGGAGTGGGTGAGCAGTTCTTC.

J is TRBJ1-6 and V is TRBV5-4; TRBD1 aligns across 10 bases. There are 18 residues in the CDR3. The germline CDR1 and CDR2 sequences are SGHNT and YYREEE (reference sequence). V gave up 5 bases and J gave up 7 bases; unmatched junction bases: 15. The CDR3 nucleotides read TGTGCCAGCAGACTTGATGTGACAGGGGGCTCTGGAAATTCACCCCTCCACTTT. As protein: CASRLDVTGGSGNSPLHF.